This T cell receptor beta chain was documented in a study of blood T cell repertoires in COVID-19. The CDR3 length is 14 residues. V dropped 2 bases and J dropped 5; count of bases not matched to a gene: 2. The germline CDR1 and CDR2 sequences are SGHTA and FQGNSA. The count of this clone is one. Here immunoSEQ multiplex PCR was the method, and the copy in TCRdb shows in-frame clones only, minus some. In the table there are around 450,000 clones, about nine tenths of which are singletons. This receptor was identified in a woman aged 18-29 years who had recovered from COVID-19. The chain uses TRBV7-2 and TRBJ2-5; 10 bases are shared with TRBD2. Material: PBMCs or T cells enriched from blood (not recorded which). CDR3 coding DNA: TGTGCCAGCAGCTTACTAGCGGGGGACGAGACCCAGTACTTC. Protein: CASSLLAGDETQYF.